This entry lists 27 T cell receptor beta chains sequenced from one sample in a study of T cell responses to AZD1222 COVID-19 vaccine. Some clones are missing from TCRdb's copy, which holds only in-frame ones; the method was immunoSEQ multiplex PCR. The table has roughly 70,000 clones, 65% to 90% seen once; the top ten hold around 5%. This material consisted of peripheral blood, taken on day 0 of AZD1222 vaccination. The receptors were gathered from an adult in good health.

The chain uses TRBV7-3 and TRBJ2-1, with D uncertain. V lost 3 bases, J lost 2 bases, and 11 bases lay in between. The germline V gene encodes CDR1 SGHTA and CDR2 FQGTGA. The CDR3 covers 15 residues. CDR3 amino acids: CASSFGAETYNEQFF. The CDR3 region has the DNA TGTGCCAGCAGCTTCGGAGCAGAAACCTACAATGAGCAGTTCTTC. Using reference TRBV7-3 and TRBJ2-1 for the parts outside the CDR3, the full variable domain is GAGVSQTPSNKVTEKGKYVELRCDPISGHTALYWYRQSLGQGPEFLIYFQGTGAADDSGLPNDRFFAVRPEGSVSTLKIQRTERGDSAVYLCASSFGAETYNEQFFGPGTRLTVL.

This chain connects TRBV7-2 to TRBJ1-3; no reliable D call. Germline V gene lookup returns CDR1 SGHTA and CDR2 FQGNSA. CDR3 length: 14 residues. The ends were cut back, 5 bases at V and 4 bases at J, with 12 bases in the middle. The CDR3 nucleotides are TGTGCCAGCAGCCTAATCGCCGTAGGAAACACCATATATTTT. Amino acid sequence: CASSLIAVGNTIYF.

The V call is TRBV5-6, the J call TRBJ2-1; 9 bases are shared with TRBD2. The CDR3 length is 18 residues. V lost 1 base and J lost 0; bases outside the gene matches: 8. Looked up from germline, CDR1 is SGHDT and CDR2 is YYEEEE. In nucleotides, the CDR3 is TGTGCCAGCAGCTTGATGGGTCTGACTAGCGGCTCCTACAATGAGCAGTTCTTC. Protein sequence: CASSLMGLTSGSYNEQFF.

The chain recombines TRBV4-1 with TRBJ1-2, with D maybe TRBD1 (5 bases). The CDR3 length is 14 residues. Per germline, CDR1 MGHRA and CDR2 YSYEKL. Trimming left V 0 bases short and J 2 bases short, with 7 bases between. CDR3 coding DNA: TGCGCCAGCAGCCAAGACAGGGTAAACTATGGCTACACCTTC. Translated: CASSQDRVNYGYTF.

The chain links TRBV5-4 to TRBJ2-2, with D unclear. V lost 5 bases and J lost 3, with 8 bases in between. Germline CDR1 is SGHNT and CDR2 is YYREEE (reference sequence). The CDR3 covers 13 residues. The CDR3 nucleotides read TGTGCCAGCAGGCCCCCTCACACCGGGGAGCTGTTTTTT. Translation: CASRPPHTGELFF.

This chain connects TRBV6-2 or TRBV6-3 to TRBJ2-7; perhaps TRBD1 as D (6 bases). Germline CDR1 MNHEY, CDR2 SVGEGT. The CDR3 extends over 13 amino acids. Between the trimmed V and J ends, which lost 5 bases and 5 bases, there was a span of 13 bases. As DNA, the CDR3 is TGTGCCAGCAGTCCGGACAGTATCCACGAGCAGTACTTC. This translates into CASSPDSIHEQYF.

The CDR3, as DNA: TGTGCCAGCGCCAGGGGGGGGGCCCACGAGCAGTACTTC. The encoded protein is CASARGGAHEQYF. The chain links TRBV12-3 or TRBV12-4 to TRBJ2-7; D is tentatively TRBD1 or TRBD2 (7 bases each). The V end lost 8 bases, the J end lost 5 bases, and 16 bases lay between the germline ends. This CDR3 comprises 13 residues.

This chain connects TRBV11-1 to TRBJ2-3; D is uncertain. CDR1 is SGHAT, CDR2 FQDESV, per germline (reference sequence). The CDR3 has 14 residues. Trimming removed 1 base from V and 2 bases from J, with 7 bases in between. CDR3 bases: TGTGCCAGCAGCTTAGGCCCAGTCACAGATACGCAGTATTTT. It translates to CASSLGPVTDTQYF.

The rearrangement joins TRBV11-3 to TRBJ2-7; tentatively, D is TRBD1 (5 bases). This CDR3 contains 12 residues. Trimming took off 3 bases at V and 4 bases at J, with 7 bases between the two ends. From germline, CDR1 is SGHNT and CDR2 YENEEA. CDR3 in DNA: TGTGCCAGCAGCTTGACAGAGTACGAGCAGTACTTC. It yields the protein CASSLTEYEQYF.

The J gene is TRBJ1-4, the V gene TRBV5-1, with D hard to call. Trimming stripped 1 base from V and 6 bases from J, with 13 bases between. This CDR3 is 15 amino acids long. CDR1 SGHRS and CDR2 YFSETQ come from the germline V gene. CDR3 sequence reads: CASSLIGVEDEKLFF. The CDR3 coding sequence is TGCGCCAGCAGCTTGATCGGAGTTGAGGATGAAAAACTGTTTTTT. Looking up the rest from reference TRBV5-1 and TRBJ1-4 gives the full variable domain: KAGVTQTPRYLIKTRGQQVTLSCSPISGHRSVSWYQQTPGQGLQFLFEYFSETQRNKGNFPGRFSGRQFSNSRSEMNVSTLELGDSALYLCASSLIGVEDEKLFFGSGTQLSVL.

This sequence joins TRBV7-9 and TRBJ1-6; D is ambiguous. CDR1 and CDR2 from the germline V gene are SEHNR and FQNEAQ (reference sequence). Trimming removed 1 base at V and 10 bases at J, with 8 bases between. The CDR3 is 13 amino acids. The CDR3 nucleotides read TGTGCCAGCAGCTTAGAGACGGGGTCACCCCTCCACTTT. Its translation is CASSLETGSPLHF.

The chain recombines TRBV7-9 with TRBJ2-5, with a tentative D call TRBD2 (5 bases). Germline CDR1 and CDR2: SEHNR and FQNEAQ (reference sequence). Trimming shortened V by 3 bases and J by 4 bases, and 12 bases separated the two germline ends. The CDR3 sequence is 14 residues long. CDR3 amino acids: CASSFPPRGETQYF. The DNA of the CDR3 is TGTGCCAGCAGCTTCCCACCCCGGGGAGAGACCCAGTACTTC.

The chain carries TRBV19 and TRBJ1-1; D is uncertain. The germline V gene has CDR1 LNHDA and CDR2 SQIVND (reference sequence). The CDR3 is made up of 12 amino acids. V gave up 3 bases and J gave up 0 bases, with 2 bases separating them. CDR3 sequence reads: CASSILNTEAFF. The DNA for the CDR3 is TGTGCCAGTAGTATCTTGAACACTGAAGCTTTCTTT.

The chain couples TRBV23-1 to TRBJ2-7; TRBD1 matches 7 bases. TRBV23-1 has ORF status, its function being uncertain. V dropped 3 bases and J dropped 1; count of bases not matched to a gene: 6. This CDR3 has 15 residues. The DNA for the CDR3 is TGCGCCAGCAGTCACCCTGACAGGGCTTCCTACGAGCAGTACTTC. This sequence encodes CASSHPDRASYEQYF.

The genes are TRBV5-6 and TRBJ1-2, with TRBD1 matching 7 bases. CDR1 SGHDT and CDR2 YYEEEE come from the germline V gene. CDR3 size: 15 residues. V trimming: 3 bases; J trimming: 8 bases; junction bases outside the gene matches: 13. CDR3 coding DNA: TGTGCCAGCAGCTCCTGGGCTACAGGGGTTCGGGGCTACACCTTC. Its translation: CASSSWATGVRGYTF. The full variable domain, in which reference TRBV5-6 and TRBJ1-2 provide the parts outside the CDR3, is DAGVTQSPTHLIKTRGQQVTLRCSPKSGHDTVSWYQQALGQGPQFIFQYYEEEERQRGNFPDRFSGHQFPNYSSELNVNALLLGDSALYLCASSSWATGVRGYTFGSGTRLTVV.

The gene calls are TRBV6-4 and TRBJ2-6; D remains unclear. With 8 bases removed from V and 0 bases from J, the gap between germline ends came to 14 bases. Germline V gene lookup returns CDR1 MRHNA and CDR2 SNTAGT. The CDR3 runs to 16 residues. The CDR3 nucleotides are TGTGCCAGCTACCCCACCGGTCCCTCTGGGGCCAACGTCCTGACTTTC. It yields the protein CASYPTGPSGANVLTF.

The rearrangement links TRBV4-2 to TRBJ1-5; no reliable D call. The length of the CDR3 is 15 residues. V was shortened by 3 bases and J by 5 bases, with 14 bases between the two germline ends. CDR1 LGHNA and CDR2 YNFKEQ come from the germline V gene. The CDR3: CASSQDPRRDQPQHF. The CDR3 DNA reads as TGTGCCAGCAGCCAGGACCCTCGGAGGGATCAGCCCCAGCATTTT.

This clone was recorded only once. CDR3 sequence (DNA): TGTGCCAGCAGCCAAGGCGGGGAGGGGGATACGCAGTATTTT. Amino acids: CASSQGGEGDTQYF. The chain couples TRBV4-2 to TRBJ2-3, with 7 bases aligning to TRBD2. Per germline, CDR1 LGHNA and CDR2 YNFKEQ. The CDR3 contains 14 residues. The V gene end was trimmed by 1 base and the J gene end by 6 bases; junction bases not matched to a gene: 4.

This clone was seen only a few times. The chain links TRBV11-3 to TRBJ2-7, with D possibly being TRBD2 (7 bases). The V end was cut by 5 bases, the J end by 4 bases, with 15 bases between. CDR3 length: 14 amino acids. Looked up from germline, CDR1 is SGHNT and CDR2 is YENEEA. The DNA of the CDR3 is TGTGCCAGCAGCCGACGGGGGGCCTCTTACGAGCAGTACTTC. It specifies CASSRRGASYEQYF.

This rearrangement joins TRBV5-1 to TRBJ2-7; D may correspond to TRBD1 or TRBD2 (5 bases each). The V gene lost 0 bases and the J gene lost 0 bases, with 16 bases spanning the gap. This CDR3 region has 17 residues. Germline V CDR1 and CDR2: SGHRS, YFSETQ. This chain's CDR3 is CASSLAPLGVGSYEQYF. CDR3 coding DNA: TGCGCCAGCAGCTTGGCCCCGTTGGGGGTGGGCTCCTACGAGCAGTACTTC. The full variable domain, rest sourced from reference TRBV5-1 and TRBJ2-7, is KAGVTQTPRYLIKTRGQQVTLSCSPISGHRSVSWYQQTPGQGLQFLFEYFSETQRNKGNFPGRFSGRQFSNSRSEMNVSTLELGDSALYLCASSLAPLGVGSYEQYFGPGTRLTVT.

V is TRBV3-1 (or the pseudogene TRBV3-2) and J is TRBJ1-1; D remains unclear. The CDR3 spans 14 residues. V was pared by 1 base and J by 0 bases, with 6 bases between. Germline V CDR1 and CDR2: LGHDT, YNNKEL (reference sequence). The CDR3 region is CASSQANVNTEAFF. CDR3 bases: TGTGCCAGCAGCCAAGCAAACGTGAACACTGAAGCTTTCTTT.

The CDR3 protein is CASSADRGRYYGYTF. The CDR3 nucleotides read TGTGCCAGCAGTGCTGACAGGGGAAGGTACTATGGCTACACCTTC. The chain has TRBV25-1 and TRBJ1-2, with 8 nucleotides matching TRBD1. Germline CDR1 is MGHDK and CDR2 is SYGVNS. After removal of 4 bases from V and 3 bases from J, the junction contained 7 bases not matched to a gene. The CDR3 runs 15 residues.

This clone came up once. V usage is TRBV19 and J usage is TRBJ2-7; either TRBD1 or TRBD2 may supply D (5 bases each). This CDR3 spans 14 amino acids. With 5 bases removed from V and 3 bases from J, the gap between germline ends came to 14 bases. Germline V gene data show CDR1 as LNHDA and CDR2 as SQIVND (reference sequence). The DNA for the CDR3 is TGTGCCAGTAGTCCGAGCCGGGACCACTACGAGCAGTACTTC. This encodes CASSPSRDHYEQYF.

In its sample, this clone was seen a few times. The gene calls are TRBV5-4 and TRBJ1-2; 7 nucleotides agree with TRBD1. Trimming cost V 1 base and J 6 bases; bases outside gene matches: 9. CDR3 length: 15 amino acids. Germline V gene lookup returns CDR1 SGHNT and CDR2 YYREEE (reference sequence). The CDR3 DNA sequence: TGTGCCAGCAGCTTGACGCCGGGACAGCCTGATGGCTACACCTTC. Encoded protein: CASSLTPGQPDGYTF.

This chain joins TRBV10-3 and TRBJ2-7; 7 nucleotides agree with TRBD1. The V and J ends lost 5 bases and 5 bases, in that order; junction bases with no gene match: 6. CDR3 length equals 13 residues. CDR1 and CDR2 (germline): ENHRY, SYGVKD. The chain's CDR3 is CAISSGQANEQYF. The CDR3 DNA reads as TGTGCCATCAGTAGTGGACAGGCAAACGAGCAGTACTTC.

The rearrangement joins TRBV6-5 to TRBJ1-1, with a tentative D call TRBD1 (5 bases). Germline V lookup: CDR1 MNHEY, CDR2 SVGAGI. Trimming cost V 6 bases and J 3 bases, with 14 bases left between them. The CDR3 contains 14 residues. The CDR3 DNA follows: TGTGCCAGCAGCGACAGAGGACCTTACACTGAAGCTTTCTTT. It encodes CASSDRGPYTEAFF.

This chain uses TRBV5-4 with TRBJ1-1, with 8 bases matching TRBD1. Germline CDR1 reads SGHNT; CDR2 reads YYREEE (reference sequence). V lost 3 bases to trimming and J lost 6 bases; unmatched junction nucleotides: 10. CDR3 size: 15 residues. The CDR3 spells CASSSQGASDSEAFF. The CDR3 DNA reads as TGTGCCAGCAGCTCGCAGGGGGCTAGTGACTCTGAAGCTTTCTTT.